This TCR beta chain was sequenced for a study of molecular identifiers for immune sequencing clone quantification listed by TCRdb under 2018. As for the study more broadly: For a replicate experiment, the RNA from either approximately 20,000 or 100,000 naive CD8 T cells was divided into five aliquots, and four of those aliquots went on to sequencing. The study was a methods study using CD8 T cells to benchmark molecular-identifier clustering-based TCR repertoire sequencing (MIDCIRS) and TCR RNA copy counting. The paper as a whole reports these results and caveats: The sizes of highly expanded clones could end up underestimated when identical TCR molecules share a barcode. Spiked-in Jurkat TCR RNA equivalent to a single cell was reported to be detectable even among fewer than 1.2 million naive CD8 T cells. Approximately 3 recovered TCR RNA copies per cell were obtained by modeling, versus approximately 10 by digital PCR, implying a capture efficiency of 30% to 35%. In CMV-specific effector cells, clones with more than 20 RNA copies contained over 98% of molecules, whereas in naive cells such clones contained under 1% of molecules. When barcode sub-clustering was left out, chimeric consensus sequences inflated TCR diversity, with chimeras reaching as high as 47%. Naive libraries contained spiked-in Jurkat TCR RNA (roughly 10 copies' worth), which is not part of the donor repertoire.

Concerning this clonotype itself: Its cognate antigen has yet to be identified. The limits of the CDR3 on the DNA are not certain, so only TCRdb's listed CDR3 is given.

Based on the germline V gene, the CDR1 and CDR2 sequences are MNHNS and SASEGT. The CDR3 contains 16 residues, cysteine and phenylalanine counted. Libraries of naive CD8 T cells were built from approximately 20,000 to 1,000,000 sorted cells, with 10%, 30% or 50% of the purified RNA used. On a BD FACSAria II, naive CD8 T cells were FACS-sorted as CD8+CD4-CCR7+CD45RA+ and collected into RLT Plus buffer. Around 10 TCR copies' worth of Jurkat RNA were spiked into roughly 18,000-1,000,000 naive CD8 T cell samples to test detection sensitivity. CD8 T cells were enriched with RosetteSep CD8+ T Cell Enrichment Cocktail and Ficoll-Paque, followed by ACK red cell lysis. The library was produced with PCR. The sequencing machine was a NextSeq 500. Bulk TCR libraries were prepared as previously described, using TCR primers listed in Table S5. The Qiagen AllPrep DNA/RNA kit was used to purify total RNA. Before analysis, reads from multiple sequencing runs of one library were combined. In the source study's methods: Reads were retained only if the reads had an exact TCR constant sequence, and the retained reads were trimmed to 150 nt and grouped according to their 12-nt molecular barcodes. Reads inside each barcode group were sub-clustered using a 15% Levenshtein threshold, and a quality-weighted consensus sequence was constructed for each RNA molecule. Non-functional sequences were discarded, and so were lower-count sequences lying one edit away from another sequence. On the basis of fitting two negative binomial distributions, barcode sub-clusters with fewer than 20% of the maximum read count were discarded. Clones were called with MiXCR by TCRdb after fastp trimmed the public reads at Q25, and only in-frame beta chains were retained. Each CDR3 protein appears once, grouped with its most common genes and DNA. What appears here as the V and J calls and clone size reflects TCRdb's work, not the paper's. The sample table holds around 460,000 distinct CDR3 sequences, of which about 26% were seen once. The top ten hold under 0.8% of the sample.

The V and J genes are TRBV6-1 and TRBJ2-3; the table's D call, TRBD2, has no DNA check behind it. The sequenced sample consisted of naive CD8+ T cells from blood, with Jurkat cell RNA spiked in. What the cell subset or site label conveys for this sample: FACS-sorted CD8+CD4-CCR7+CD45RA+ naive T cells. This clonotype originated in a human donor in good health. Some libraries in this study had Jurkat cell RNA spiked in. The CDR3 protein is CASPLFASGAPDTQNF.